What follows describes a single T cell receptor beta chain. No antigen is known for it. This sample was taken from a study of spatial heterogeneity in lung cancer. The study, taken as a whole, reports: Blood carried ubiquitous expanded tumor TCRs more at resection than follow-up.

TCRdb ran MiXCR on the 5' RACE reads and lists one entry per CDR3 protein. The repertoire includes approximately 110,000 distinct CDR3 sequences, 10% to 11% of them detected once, and 20% to 25% sits in the top ten. Time point meaning: blood at routine non-recurrence follow-up after resection. Whole RNA, which was extracted from tumor, nontumor lung tissue or frozen PBMC, was sequenced without any cell sorting. Source: PBMCs, taken at follow-up. This TCR came from a female donor with early-stage non-small cell lung cancer.

CDR3 in DNA: TGTGCCAGTAGTTTCCCCCGCCAGGGGGCTAGCAATCAGCCCCAGCATTTT. Amino acids: CASSFPRQGASNQPQHF. The chain is built from TRBV19 and TRBJ1-5, with TRBD1 identical over 8 bases. J gave up 0 bases and V 5 bases, and 9 bases lay outside the gene matches. The CDR3 has 17 amino acids. CDR1 is LNHDA and CDR2 is SQIVND in the germline V gene (reference sequence). Using reference TRBV19 and TRBJ1-5 for the parts outside the CDR3, the full variable domain is DGGITQSPKYLFRKEGQNVTLSCEQNLNHDAMYWYRQDPGQGLRLIYYSQIVNDFQKGDIAEGYSVSREKKESFPLTVTSAQKNPTAFYLCASSFPRQGASNQPQHFGDGTRLSIL.